Below are 5 T cell receptor beta chains sequenced from a single sample in a study of shared clonotypes between healthy human individuals. CD8 cells classed as naive were CD45RO-negative and positively selected for CCR7, excluding terminally differentiated effector memory CD45RA+ cells. Generated by immunoSEQ multiplex PCR, the TCRdb table keeps only in-frame clones and is missing some. The sample has 550,000 to 750,000 clones; roughly nine tenths are singletons. The sequencing sample was made of naive CD8+ T cells sorted from blood. Every receptor here comes from a man aged 25-45 years in good health.

This chain connects TRBV19 to TRBJ2-7; D remains ambiguous. Germline CDR1 LNHDA, CDR2 SQIVND (reference sequence). The CDR3 has 12 amino acids. V gave up 8 bases and J gave up 2 bases, with 10 bases separating them. The CDR3 region has the DNA TGTGCCAGTTCCGCGGTCCCCTACGAGCAGTACTTC. Protein: CASSAVPYEQYF.

The chain recombines TRBV27 with TRBJ2-7, with TRBD2 as a possible D gene (5 bases). V gave up 0 bases and J gave up 3 bases, with 12 bases separating them. CDR1 and CDR2 from the germline V gene are MNHEY and SMNVEV (reference sequence). This CDR3 contains 15 residues. The DNA for the CDR3 is TGTGCCAGCAGTTTATCCGGGGTTTCCATCTACGAGCAGTACTTC. Translation gives CASSLSGVSIYEQYF.

The rearrangement joins TRBV27 to TRBJ2-7; no clear D gene. CDR1 is MNHEY and CDR2 is SMNVEV in the germline V gene (reference sequence). This CDR3 is built from 12 residues. The V and J ends lost 6 bases and 6 bases respectively, with 12 bases between them. CDR3 protein: CASSETVGEQYF. The CDR3 nucleotides read TGTGCCAGCAGCGAGACGGTTGGCGAGCAGTACTTC.

This sequence joins TRBV2 and TRBJ1-2, with a tentative D call TRBD1 (6 bases). Per the germline V gene, CDR1 is SNHLY and CDR2 is FYNNEI. The CDR3 length is 14 residues. Trimming cost V 1 base and J 4 bases, with 10 bases left between them. CDR3 DNA sequence: TGTGCCAGCAGTGAAGAGGGGGTCGCCTATGGCTACACCTTC. Amino acids: CASSEEGVAYGYTF. The complete variable domain, with remaining parts taken from reference TRBV2 and TRBJ1-2, reads EPEVTQTPSHQVTQMGQEVILRCVPISNHLYFYWYRQILGQKVEFLVSFYNNEISEKSEIFDDQFSVERPDGSNFTLKIRSTKLEDSAMYFCASSEEGVAYGYTFGSGTRLTVV.

This chain connects TRBV7-2 to TRBJ2-5; D is undetermined. From germline, CDR1 is SGHTA and CDR2 FQGNSA. The V end was cut by 5 bases, the J end by 5 bases, with 18 bases between. There are 15 residues in the CDR3. The CDR3 spells CASSLLGGVFETQYF. The DNA for the CDR3 is TGTGCCAGCAGCCTGTTGGGTGGGGTCTTTGAGACCCAGTACTTC.